The 30 T cell receptor beta chains below were found in one sample sequenced in a study of HIV-infected patients and healthy controls (dated by TCRdb to the mid-2010s). Whole blood was used without cell fractionation, so all unsorted peripheral T cells were reflected in the repertoire. Receptors were amplified or captured by 5' RACE. TCRdb names Illumina MiSeq as the instrument used. SuperScript III was used to reverse transcribe 500 ng RNA with primers targeting the alpha and beta constant regions. Separate libraries for the alpha and beta chains were generated through chain-specific third strand synthesis that incorporated multiplexing indices. TCRdb reran the public reads through fastp at Q25 and MiXCR, keeping productive beta chains. Each CDR3 protein gets just one entry, which takes the most common genes and DNA from the rows behind it. Here the sample has about 9,600 distinct CDR3 sequences; approximately 7% occur a single time. 36% of the sample goes to the ten largest clones.

Sequences were derived from blood, sampled before antiretroviral therapy. The receptors were sampled from an adult with HIV infection.

At least ten counts were recorded for this clonotype. The junction differs from germline at one of its ends, possibly a read error. The rearrangement uses TRBV7-2 and TRBJ1-5; 7 bases line up with TRBD1. The CDR3 is 15 residues long. Germline CDR1 SGHTA, CDR2 FQGNSA. The CDR3 DNA is TGTGCCAGCACCTTAGGGGGCCAGAGCAATCAGCCCCAGCATTTT. Encoded protein: CASTLGGQSNQPQHF.

This clonotype is labeled medium-sized. The chain carries TRBV6-5 and TRBJ1-1; a weak D match, TRBD1 (5 bases). This CDR3 has 14 residues. V lost 5 bases and J lost 0, with 10 bases in between. Germline-derived CDR1 and CDR2 are MNHEY and SVGAGI. The CDR3 sequence is CASSIQGVNTEAFF. The CDR3 nucleotides read TGTGCCAGCAGTATACAAGGGGTGAACACTGAAGCTTTCTTT.

For this clonotype: It may be a read error: a sequence one base away is much more abundant. The V gene is TRBV4-3, the J gene TRBJ2-1; no clear D. Germline CDR1 is LGHNA and CDR2 is YSLEER. The CDR3 spans 12 residues. The CDR3 sequence is CASSQDWGERFF. The CDR3 DNA reads TGCGCCAGCAGCCAAGATTGGGGTGAGCGGTTCTTC.

This clonotype was detected ten times or more. This sequence joins TRBV29-1 and TRBJ1-1; D is unclear. With 7 bases removed from V and 3 bases from J, the gap between germline ends came to 9 bases. Germline assignment: CDR1 SQVTM and CDR2 ANQGSEA. The CDR3 runs to 11 residues. In nucleotides, the CDR3 is TGCAGCGCGTCCGCCGACACTGAAGCTTTCTTT. Translated, it gives CSASADTEAFF.

In this sample, this clonotype turned up many times. The rearrangement uses TRBV7-2 and TRBJ2-3; 16 bases line up with TRBD2. CDR3 size: 22 residues. The germline CDR1 and CDR2 sequences are SGHTA and FQGNSA. Germline trimming cut 5 bases from V and 3 bases from J; bases unmatched to any gene: 20. The CDR3, as DNA: TGTGCCAGCAGCCATGCCCTCTTACCCGGGACTAGCGGGGGGGCTAGGACAGATACGCAGTATTTT. Protein sequence: CASSHALLPGTSGGARTDTQYF.

This clonotype was recorded many times. The chain has TRBV2 and TRBJ2-3; TRBD2 aligns across 7 bases. From germline, CDR1 is SNHLY and CDR2 FYNNEI. The CDR3 sequence is 16 residues long. The trim removed 2 bases at V and 0 bases at J, leaving 5 bases unmatched. The CDR3 loop is CASSERGRGSTDTQYF. The CDR3 coding sequence is TGTGCCAGCAGTGAACGAGGGCGGGGGAGCACAGATACGCAGTATTTT.

This clonotype has a count of ten or more. The V call is TRBV7-2, the J call TRBJ1-5; D is ambiguous. Trimming removed 5 bases at V and 0 bases at J, with 11 bases between. This CDR3 is built from 15 residues. Germline lookup yields CDR1 SGHTA and CDR2 FQGNSA. CDR3 sequence (DNA): TGTGCCAGCAGCCCCTTTTCGGATAGCAATCAGCCCCAGCATTTT. Translating it yields CASSPFSDSNQPQHF.

This clonotype was detected a few times. The chain has TRBV2 and TRBJ2-2; 9 bases are shared with TRBD2. The V gene's germline CDR1 is SNHLY and CDR2 FYNNEI. The CDR3 extends over 16 amino acids. V lost 2 bases, J lost 7 bases, and 8 bases stayed unmatched. CDR3 region: CASSERSGGSNGELFF. The CDR3 nucleotides are TGTGCCAGCAGTGAAAGGAGCGGGGGGAGTAACGGGGAGCTGTTTTTT.

The chain uses TRBV19 and TRBJ2-3, with 11 bases matching TRBD2. CDR1 is LNHDA and CDR2 is SQIVND in the germline V gene (reference sequence). V dropped 3 bases and J dropped 2; count of bases not matched to a gene: 4. The CDR3 sequence is 16 residues long. As DNA, the CDR3 is TGTGCCAGTAGTATTCTAGCGGGGGGACTCACAGATACGCAGTATTTT. Protein sequence: CASSILAGGLTDTQYF.

This clonotype was picked up many times. The rearrangement joins TRBV10-3 to TRBJ2-1; 10 nucleotides line up with TRBD1. With 4 bases clipped from V and 10 bases from J, the junction kept 10 bases outside the gene matches. The germline CDR1 and CDR2 sequences are ENHRY and SYGVKD. The CDR3 is 15 amino acids. The CDR3 region has the DNA TGTGCCATCAGTGGATCCGGGACAGGGGAGGGAGAGCAGTTCTTC. Its translation is CAISGSGTGEGEQFF.

This clonotype was detected many times. This chain joins TRBV5-1 and TRBJ2-3; 11 nucleotides agree with TRBD1. This CDR3 comprises 16 residues. Unmatched junction bases numbered 7, after V lost 4 bases and J lost 3 bases. CDR1 and CDR2 from the germline V gene are SGHRS and YFSETQ. The CDR3 sequence: CASSRTGGVWTDTQYF. CDR3 nucleotide sequence: TGCGCCAGCAGCCGGACAGGGGGCGTATGGACAGATACGCAGTATTTT.

This clonotype came up many times. The chain employs TRBV5-1 and TRBJ2-4, with TRBD2 identical over 9 bases. In germline, CDR1 is SGHRS, CDR2 YFSETQ. V dropped 4 bases and J dropped 6; count of bases not matched to a gene: 8. There are 15 residues in the CDR3. CDR3 DNA: TGCGCCAGCAGCCCCCGGGCTAGCGGGGCAAACATTCAGTACTTC. As protein: CASSPRASGANIQYF.

The sample holds many counts of this clonotype. This chain links TRBV5-1 with TRBJ2-7, with TRBD2 as a possible D gene (6 bases). CDR1 is SGHRS, CDR2 YFSETQ, per germline. The CDR3 has 12 amino acids. Trimming removed 3 bases from V and 5 bases from J, with 9 bases in between. CDR3 in DNA: TGCGCCAGCAGCTCCGCGGGGAACGAGCAGTACTTC. It translates to CASSSAGNEQYF. Using reference TRBV5-1 and TRBJ2-7 for the parts outside the CDR3, the full variable domain is KAGVTQTPRYLIKTRGQQVTLSCSPISGHRSVSWYQQTPGQGLQFLFEYFSETQRNKGNFPGRFSGRQFSNSRSEMNVSTLELGDSALYLCASSSAGNEQYFGPGTRLTVT.

By share of the sample, this clonotype is medium-sized. The chain carries TRBV20-1 and TRBJ1-1; D remains unclear. This CDR3 spans 12 amino acids. V was trimmed by 1 base and J by 5 bases, leaving 8 bases between them. Germline lookup yields CDR1 DFQATT and CDR2 SNEGSKA (reference sequence). CDR3 sequence reads: CSARVPGTEAFF. CDR3 in DNA: TGCAGTGCTAGAGTTCCGGGGACTGAAGCTTTCTTT.

This clonotype has at least ten counts. The chain combines TRBV6-5 with TRBJ2-7; perhaps D is TRBD1 or TRBD2 (6 bases each). The CDR3 totals 13 residues. Per germline, CDR1 MNHEY and CDR2 SVGAGI. The germline V and J ends were trimmed by 7 bases and 1 base, with 11 bases remaining between them. The CDR3 sequence is CASTGALSYEQYF. The DNA of the CDR3 is TGTGCCAGCACGGGGGCCCTTTCCTACGAGCAGTACTTC.

The sample holds many counts of this clonotype. V gene TRBV7-3 combines with J gene TRBJ1-2; 11 bases match TRBD1. The trim removed 5 bases at V and 8 bases at J, leaving 4 bases unmatched. The CDR3 runs to 13 residues. Germline CDR1 reads SGHTA; CDR2 reads FQGTGA. The CDR3 protein is CASSQDRGLGYTF. DNA of the CDR3: TGTGCCAGCAGCCAGGACAGGGGGCTAGGCTACACCTTC.

This clonotype was seen ten or more times. The chain recombines TRBV6-5 with TRBJ1-1; D unresolved. Germline-derived CDR1 and CDR2 are MNHEY and SVGAGI. V lost 2 bases to trimming and J lost 3 bases, with 4 bases between them. The CDR3 has 12 amino acids. The CDR3 nucleotides are TGTGCCAGCAGTTACCCGGACACTGAAGCTTTCTTT. Translation gives CASSYPDTEAFF.

This clonotype was seen ten or more times. CDR3 protein: CASSPADGRGHNEQFF. As DNA, the CDR3 is TGTGCCAGCAGTCCAGCCGACGGGCGGGGGCACAATGAGCAGTTCTTC. This chain uses TRBV28 with TRBJ2-1, with D possibly matching TRBD2 (7 bases). CDR3 length: 16 amino acids. Trimming took 5 bases from V and 5 from J, leaving 19 bases between them. CDR1 is MDHEN, CDR2 SYDVKM, per germline.

This clonotype has at least ten counts. The J gene is TRBJ2-1, the V gene TRBV7-2; D is undetermined. The CDR3 is made up of 13 amino acids. Germline V gives CDR1 SGHTA, CDR2 FQGNSA. Trimming took 3 bases from V and 4 from J, leaving 7 bases between them. The CDR3 DNA follows: TGTGCCAGCAGCTTTGGTGGGTACAATGAGCAGTTCTTC. Translating gives CASSFGGYNEQFF.

This clonotype occurred many times. The J gene is TRBJ2-3, the V gene TRBV24-1, with 8 bases matching TRBD1. Germline assignment: CDR1 KGHDR and CDR2 SFDVKD. J was trimmed by 6 bases and V by 3 bases; bases with no gene match: 10. There are 16 residues in the CDR3. For the CDR3, the DNA is TGTGCCACCAGTGATACACAGGGGGTAGGGCTTGATACGCAGTATTTT. Its translation: CATSDTQGVGLDTQYF.

This clonotype showed up many times. V usage is TRBV6-5 and J usage is TRBJ2-7; 8 bases line up with TRBD1. V was pared by 7 bases and J by 7 bases, with 12 bases of the junction left unmatched. In germline, CDR1 is MNHEY, CDR2 SVGAGI. The CDR3 consists of 14 residues. DNA for the CDR3: TGTGCCAGCACACGGACAGGGTCCCTGATTGAGCAGTACTTC. Translating gives CASTRTGSLIEQYF.

This clonotype is medium-sized (0.01 to 0.1%) in the sample. This sequence joins TRBV6-6 and TRBJ2-6; 9 nucleotides agree with TRBD1. CDR3 length equals 19 residues. Germline-derived CDR1 and CDR2 are MNHNY and SVGAGI (reference sequence). V lost 0 bases and J lost 3; bases outside the gene matches: 9. DNA of the CDR3: TGTGCCAGCAGTTACTCGAGACAGGGGGGTCCCCTTGGGGCCAACGTCCTGACTTTC. It encodes CASSYSRQGGPLGANVLTF.

This clonotype is labeled as medium-sized (0.01 to 0.1%). The CDR3 here is CASSSHRGGDSDTQYF. The CDR3, as DNA: TGTGCCAGCAGTTCCCACAGGGGTGGGGATTCAGATACGCAGTATTTT. The rearrangement uses TRBV27 and TRBJ2-3; the match to TRBD1 covers 7 bases. Trimming cost V 4 bases and J 4 bases; bases outside gene matches: 11. Germline CDR1 is MNHEY and CDR2 is SMNVEV (reference sequence). There are 16 residues in the CDR3.

Ten or more counts support this clonotype. The chain has TRBV2 and TRBJ1-5, with a weak D call TRBD1 (5 bases). CDR1 and CDR2 (germline): SNHLY, FYNNEI. V lost 6 bases and J 5 bases, leaving 17 bases between the germline ends. The CDR3 length is 15 residues. CDR3 sequence: CASSFADSGDQPQHF. The CDR3 DNA sequence: TGTGCCAGCAGCTTCGCTGACAGCGGGGATCAGCCCCAGCATTTT.

Many counts were recorded for this clonotype. The genes are TRBV19 and TRBJ1-1, with a tentative D call TRBD1 (5 bases). This CDR3 comprises 13 residues. Trimming cost V 3 bases and J 1 base, with 6 bases left between them. CDR1 is LNHDA, CDR2 SQIVND, per germline (reference sequence). The DNA for the CDR3 is TGTGCCAGTAGTATCACAGGGAACACTGAAGCTTTCTTT. Protein: CASSITGNTEAFF.

In this sample, this clonotype turned up many times. The V call is TRBV11-2, the J call TRBJ2-2, with 7 bases lining up with TRBD1. The CDR3 extends over 13 amino acids. Germline V CDR1 and CDR2: SGHAT, FQNNGV. V shed 2 bases and J 7 bases; nucleotides not matched to a gene: 1. The CDR3 loop reads CASSLTGVGELFF. The DNA for the CDR3 is TGTGCCAGCAGCTTAACAGGGGTCGGGGAGCTGTTTTTT.

This clonotype was seen ten or more times. The V gene is TRBV5-6, the J gene TRBJ2-1, with D perhaps matching TRBD1 or TRBD2 (5 bases each). The CDR3 contains 20 residues. Germline CDR1 and CDR2: SGHDT and YYEEEE. Trimming removed 3 bases at V and 0 bases at J, with 25 bases between. The CDR3 DNA follows: TGTGCCAGCAGCTCCATTTGGGGCGCGGGTCTATTAAGCTCCTACAATGAGCAGTTCTTC. This sequence encodes CASSSIWGAGLLSSYNEQFF.

There are many counts of this clonotype. This chain links TRBV4-3 with TRBJ2-3, with a weak D call TRBD2 (6 bases). This CDR3 contains 16 residues. V lost 0 bases and J lost 4, with 14 bases in between. Germline CDR1 reads LGHNA; CDR2 reads YSLEER. The CDR3 sequence: CASSQDFPGVSDTQYF. The CDR3 coding sequence is TGCGCCAGCAGCCAAGATTTCCCGGGGGTCTCAGATACGCAGTATTTT.

By share, this clonotype counts as medium-sized. The chain is built from TRBV28 and TRBJ2-1; D ambiguous. This CDR3 contains 14 residues. Per germline, CDR1 MDHEN and CDR2 SYDVKM. Trimming shortened V by 5 bases and J by 2 bases, and 10 bases separated the two germline ends. The CDR3 loop reads CASSEDRTYNEQFF. The CDR3 region has the DNA TGTGCCAGCAGTGAGGACCGTACCTACAATGAGCAGTTCTTC.

Points on this clonotype: Just one base apart from a much larger clone, this may be a read error. The chain links TRBV5-1 to TRBJ1-2; D may be TRBD1 (5 bases). With 7 bases removed from V and 6 bases from J, the gap between germline ends came to 13 bases. The CDR3 is 12 amino acids. CDR1 and CDR2 from the germline V gene are SGHRS and YFSETQ. Written as DNA, the CDR3 is TGCGCCAGCTTAGAGGGGTCGAATGGCTACACCTTC. This gives the protein CASLEGSNGYTF.